Listed below are T cell receptor beta chains from one sample, sequenced in a study of CD8 T cells in Susac syndrome. Each CDR3 protein is one row after TCRdb ran MiXCR on the immunoSEQ multiplex PCR reads. The data show about 150,000 distinct CDR3 sequences, 95% to 96% seen once. Material for sequencing was CD8+ T cells from PBMCs. The source is a human donor with multiple sclerosis. CDR3s include the opening cysteine and the closing phenylalanine or tryptophan. Each record gives: V gene, J gene, D gene, clone size, CDR3 DNA, CDR3 protein. A D gene is named only where the DNA matches it firmly. The listing skips clone size in some rows; elsewhere it reads once, few, many or a size class.

TRBV19	TRBJ1-2	NA	NA	TGTGCCAGTAGTATCGTCCAGCCTAACTATGGCTACACCTTC	CASSIVQPNYGYTF
TRBV7-6	TRBJ2-1	NA	NA	TGTGCCAGCAGCTCCACTCCGGACGGTAGCTCCTACAATGAGCAGTTCTTC	CASSSTPDGSSYNEQFF
TRBV20-1	TRBJ2-1	NA	NA	TGCAGTGCTAGAGGTACGCACCTCACGGGGAGCTCCTACAATGAGCAGTTCTTC	CSARGTHLTGSSYNEQFF
TRBV30	TRBJ2-5	NA	NA	TGTGCCTGGAGAAGGGGAACCCAAGAGACCCAGTACTTC	CAWRRGTQETQYF
TRBV4-1	TRBJ2-7	NA	NA	TGCGCCAGCAGCCAGTCACAGGGTACTGGCTACGAGCAGTACTTC	CASSQSQGTGYEQYF
TRBV2	TRBJ2-4	NA	NA	TGTGCCAGCAGTGATTCCAAAAACATTCAGTACTTC	CASSDSKNIQYF
TRBV6-5	TRBJ1-1	TRBD1	once	TGTGCCAGCAGCCGACAGGGTAGCACTGAAGCTTTCTTT	CASSRQGSTEAFF
TRBV4-1	TRBJ1-5	TRBD1	NA	TGCGCCAGCAGCGAAGGGACAGGGGCCCTCAATCAGCCCCAGCATTTT	CASSEGTGALNQPQHF
TRBV29-1	TRBJ2-7	NA	NA	TGCAGCGTTCAGGGGCCTAAGACCTACGAGCAGTACTTC	CSVQGPKTYEQYF
TRBV27	TRBJ2-7	NA	NA	TGTGCCAGCAGTTTTGGTAAGGACCTCTTCGAGCAGTACTTC	CASSFGKDLFEQYF
TRBV20-1	TRBJ2-3	TRBD1	NA	TGCAGTGCTTTGGGGACAGGGACAGATACGCAGTATTTT	CSALGTGTDTQYF
TRBV10-2	TRBJ1-5	NA	NA	TGCGCCAGCAGCGAAGACGGAAATCAGCCCCAGCATTTT	CASSEDGNQPQHF
TRBV14	TRBJ1-1	TRBD1	NA	TGTGCCAGCAGCCAAGATAAGAGGGGGCGGACTGAAGCTTTCTTT	CASSQDKRGRTEAFF
TRBV27	TRBJ2-5	TRBD2	NA	TGTGCCAGCAGTTTATCGGTTAGCGGGGGCCAAGAGACCCAGTACTTC	CASSLSVSGGQETQYF
TRBV7-9	TRBJ2-5	TRBD1	NA	TGTGCCAGCACCCAAATTGGACAGGGGGCGAGTCCAGAGACCCAGTACTTC	CASTQIGQGASPETQYF
TRBV30	TRBJ1-1	NA	NA	TGTGCCTGGGCGAGACAGGCTCAGTACACTGAAGCTTTCTTT	CAWARQAQYTEAFF
TRBV9	TRBJ2-3	TRBD1	NA	TGTGCCAGCAGCGAAAGCCAGGGGGTCACAGATACGCAGTATTTT	CASSESQGVTDTQYF
TRBV7-8	TRBJ2-5	TRBD2	NA	TGTGCCAGCAGCTCCTTCCTAGCGGGGATAAACCAAGAGACCCAGTACTTC	CASSSFLAGINQETQYF
TRBV7-7	TRBJ2-7	NA	once	TGTGCTAGCAGCTCCACCCCTAGCCACGAGCAGTACTTC	CASSSTPSHEQYF
TRBV7-9	TRBJ1-1	NA	few	TGTGCCAGCAGCCCTGGCCTCCTGAACACTGAAGCTTTCTTT	CASSPGLLNTEAFF
TRBV12-3/TRBV12-4	TRBJ1-1	NA	NA	TGTGCCAGCACCACCCTCGGGCTAAAGGACACTGAAGCTTTCTTT	CASTTLGLKDTEAFF
TRBV7-2	TRBJ2-7	TRBD1	NA	TGTGCCAGCAGCTCCCCGGGACAGGGGATGAGGGGGCAGTACTTC	CASSSPGQGMRGQYF
TRBV9	TRBJ1-2	TRBD1	NA	TGTGCCAGCAGCGTAGGGGCAGGGGGCGACTATGGCTACACCTTC	CASSVGAGGDYGYTF